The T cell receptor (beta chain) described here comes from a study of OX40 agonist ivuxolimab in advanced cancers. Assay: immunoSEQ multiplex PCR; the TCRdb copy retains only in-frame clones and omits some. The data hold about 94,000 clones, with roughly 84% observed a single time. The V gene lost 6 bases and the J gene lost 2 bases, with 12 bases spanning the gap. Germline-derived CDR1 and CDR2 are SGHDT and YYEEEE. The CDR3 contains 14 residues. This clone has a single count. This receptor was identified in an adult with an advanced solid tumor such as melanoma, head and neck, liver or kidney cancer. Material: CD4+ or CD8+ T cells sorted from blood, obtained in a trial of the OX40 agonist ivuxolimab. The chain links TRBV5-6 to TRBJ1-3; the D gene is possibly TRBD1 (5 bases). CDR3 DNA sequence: TGTGCCAGCACCCAGGGAGGGGCTGGAAACACCATATATTTT. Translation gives CASTQGGAGNTIYF.